The 25 T cell receptor beta chains in this list originate from one sample, sequenced in a study of PD-L1 blockade in urothelial cancer. Regarding time point: peripheral blood 6 weeks after treatment start. Data came from immunoSEQ multiplex PCR; TCRdb stores just in-frame clones and leaves some out. The table includes some 51,000 clones, 85% to 90% detected once. This sample comprised PBMCs, obtained around atezolizumab (anti-PD-L1) treatment. These receptors came from a man between 60 and 70 years old with urothelial cancer.

The rearrangement joins TRBV28 to TRBJ2-7, with 10 bases identical to TRBD1. The germline CDR1 and CDR2 sequences are MDHEN and SYDVKM. V dropped 3 bases and J dropped 7; count of bases not matched to a gene: 15. This CDR3 has 17 amino acids. The CDR3, as DNA: TGTGCCAGCAGTTTTCACCCCGCGACAGGGGGCACAGGTGAGCAGTACTTC. Translation gives CASSFHPATGGTGEQYF.

The rearrangement links TRBV7-3 to TRBJ1-2; TRBD1 aligns across 7 bases. Trimming cost V 5 bases and J 5 bases; bases outside gene matches: 14. The CDR3 runs 16 residues. Germline CDR1 is SGHTA and CDR2 is FQGTGA. CDR3 region: CASSPHPGTEYYGYTF. The CDR3 DNA reads as TGTGCCAGCAGCCCCCATCCCGGGACAGAATATTATGGCTACACCTTC.

The rearrangement links TRBV6-6 to TRBJ1-1; possible D gene TRBD1, 5 bases. Germline CDR1 and CDR2: MNHNY and SVGAGI (reference sequence). The CDR3 has 13 amino acids. With 2 bases removed from V and 4 bases from J, the gap between germline ends came to 8 bases. The DNA of the CDR3 is TGTGCCAGCAGTTACCAGGGTGGCACTGAAGCTTTCTTT. Protein sequence: CASSYQGGTEAFF.

Details on this clone: A junction end diverges from the germline sequence, so it may reflect a read error. This chain uses TRBV30 with TRBJ2-5; TRBD2 might be the D (6 bases). CDR3 length equals 14 residues. Germline V gene lookup returns CDR1 GTSNPN and CDR2 SVGIG (reference sequence). The CDR3 region is CAWSEGGTQVTQYF. The CDR3 bases are TGTGCCTGGAGCGAGGGAGGTACCCAAGTGACCCAGTACTTC. Full variable domain (rest looked up from reference TRBV30 and TRBJ2-5): SQTIHQWPATLVQPVGSPLSLECTVEGTSNPNLYWYRQAAGRGLQLLFYSVGIGQISSEVPQNLSASRPQDRQFILSSKKLLLSDSGFYLCAWSEGGTQVTQYFGPGTRLLVL.

The V gene is TRBV11-2, the J gene TRBJ2-7; TRBD1 matches 10 bases. Germline-derived CDR1 and CDR2 are SGHAT and FQNNGV. This CDR3 region has 13 residues. V trimming: 8 bases; J trimming: 3 bases; junction bases outside the gene matches: 4. CDR3 residues: CASGTGAGYEQYF. The CDR3 DNA reads as TGTGCCAGCGGGACAGGGGCGGGCTACGAGCAGTACTTC.

This chain connects TRBV25-1 to TRBJ1-5; TRBD1 is a possible D gene (6 bases). Germline CDR1 reads MGHDK; CDR2 reads SYGVNS. This CDR3 has 14 amino acids. Trimming removed 3 bases at V and 7 bases at J, with 13 bases between. DNA of the CDR3: TGTGCCAGCAGTGATCGGGGGGCATGGCAGCCCCAGCATTTT. Protein product: CASSDRGAWQPQHF.

V and J are TRBV5-4 and TRBJ2-7, with 9 bases that match TRBD1. With V trimmed by 5 bases and J by 3 bases, 9 bases remained unmatched. Germline V gene lookup returns CDR1 SGHNT and CDR2 YYREEE (reference sequence). The length of the CDR3 is 15 residues. CDR3 DNA sequence: TGTGCCAGCAGTTCCGGGACAGGGTATAGCTACGAGCAGTACTTC. Translated: CASSSGTGYSYEQYF.

The rearrangement uses TRBV4-1 and TRBJ2-2; a possible D gene is TRBD2 (7 bases). The germline CDR1 and CDR2 sequences are MGHRA and YSYEKL. This CDR3 is built from 16 residues. The V gene lost 1 base and the J gene lost 4 bases, with 13 bases spanning the gap. Here the CDR3 reads CASSQVGGGSTGELFF. The CDR3 DNA sequence: TGCGCCAGCAGCCAAGTGGGAGGGGGAAGCACCGGGGAGCTGTTTTTT.

Here the CDR3 reads CASSEVAGGRQVQYF. CDR3 in DNA: TGTGCCAGCAGTGAGGTAGCGGGAGGCCGCCAGGTTCAGTACTTC. V usage is TRBV6-1 and J usage is TRBJ2-4, with 10 bases that match TRBD2. Germline lookup yields CDR1 MNHNS and CDR2 SASEGT. The junction had 10 bases not matched to a gene; V was cut back by 3 bases and J by 11 bases. This CDR3 is 15 amino acids long.

The V gene is TRBV25-1, the J gene TRBJ2-7; D possibly corresponds to TRBD1 (5 bases). The V gene's germline CDR1 is MGHDK and CDR2 SYGVNS. V lost 2 bases, J lost 5 bases, and 19 bases lay in between. The length of the CDR3 is 16 residues. The CDR3 sequence: CASSEEGPGRVHEQYF. The CDR3 DNA sequence: TGTGCCAGCAGTGAAGAAGGCCCTGGCAGGGTCCACGAGCAGTACTTC.

The chain joins TRBV27 to TRBJ2-4, with 11 nucleotides matching TRBD1. Germline CDR1 is MNHEY and CDR2 is SMNVEV (reference sequence). V dropped 2 bases and J dropped 7; count of bases not matched to a gene: 7. The CDR3 contains 16 residues. CDR3 region: CASSLAPGQGANIQYF. The CDR3 DNA reads TGTGCCAGCAGTTTAGCACCAGGACAGGGGGCTAACATTCAGTACTTC.

This clone was seen just once. The chain combines TRBV5-6 with TRBJ2-3; 8 bases fit TRBD1. The CDR3 is 14 amino acids. Trimming took 3 bases from V and 1 from J; bases not matched to a gene: 1. Per the germline V gene, CDR1 is SGHDT and CDR2 is YYEEEE. The CDR3 DNA reads as TGTGCCAGCAGCTCGACAGGGGGCACAGATACGCAGTATTTT. It yields the protein CASSSTGGTDTQYF.

The rearrangement joins TRBV19 to TRBJ2-7; 7 positions match TRBD1. This CDR3 region has 13 residues. Germline CDR1 reads LNHDA; CDR2 reads SQIVND (reference sequence). Unmatched junction bases numbered 9, after V lost 7 bases and J lost 6 bases. CDR3 sequence: CASTPDRESEQYF. The CDR3 bases are TGTGCCAGTACACCCGACAGGGAGAGCGAGCAGTACTTC.

The genes are TRBV5-1 and TRBJ1-4; TRBD1 matches 8 bases. CDR1 is SGHRS, CDR2 YFSETQ, per germline. This CDR3 comprises 15 residues. V lost 4 bases, J lost 8 bases, and 10 bases stayed unmatched. The CDR3 sequence: CASSGGQGAGEKLFF. The CDR3 nucleotides read TGCGCCAGCAGCGGCGGGCAGGGGGCAGGAGAAAAACTGTTTTTT.

The rearrangement uses TRBV28 and TRBJ2-2, with 9 bases matching TRBD1. This CDR3 is built from 16 residues. Germline assignment: CDR1 MDHEN and CDR2 SYDVKM. With 6 bases clipped from V and 1 base from J, the junction kept 6 bases outside the gene matches. The CDR3 DNA reads as TGTGCCAGCAGGACCGGGACAGGGATGAACACCGGGGAGCTGTTTTTT. The encoded protein is CASRTGTGMNTGELFF.

The genes are TRBV2 and TRBJ1-5, with TRBD1 matching 8 bases. The CDR3 extends over 15 amino acids. CDR1 is SNHLY and CDR2 is FYNNEI in the germline V gene. V lost 8 bases and J lost 6; bases outside the gene matches: 12. The CDR3 here is CASSQGGWGSQPQHF. The CDR3 DNA sequence: TGTGCCAGCTCACAGGGGGGGTGGGGGAGTCAGCCCCAGCATTTT.

The genes are TRBV28 and TRBJ1-2, with 8 bases aligning to TRBD1. This CDR3 contains 13 residues. The trim removed 6 bases at V and 2 bases at J, leaving 2 bases unmatched. The germline V gene encodes CDR1 MDHEN and CDR2 SYDVKM. The CDR3 spells CASSRQGNYGYTF. For the CDR3, the DNA is TGTGCCAGCAGCCGACAGGGGAACTATGGCTACACCTTC.

This clone was detected only once. The chain joins TRBV9 to TRBJ2-5; D is possibly TRBD2 (5 bases). From germline, CDR1 is SGDLS and CDR2 YYNGEE. The V gene lost 3 bases and the J gene lost 5 bases, with 14 bases spanning the gap. There are 14 residues in the CDR3. In DNA form, the CDR3 reads TGTGCCAGCAGCGAATCCGGAGGAAAGGAGACCCAGTACTTC. This sequence encodes CASSESGGKETQYF.

This rearrangement joins TRBV19 to TRBJ2-1, with a weak D call TRBD2 (5 bases). The CDR3 is 14 residues long. Germline V lookup: CDR1 LNHDA, CDR2 SQIVND (reference sequence). Deletions cut 1 base from V and 5 bases from J, with 9 bases between. The DNA for the CDR3 is TGTGCCAGTAGTATAGTCGGGATAAACAATGAGCAGTTCTTC. Its translation is CASSIVGINNEQFF. Drawing the rest from reference TRBV19 and TRBJ2-1, the complete variable domain is DGGITQSPKYLFRKEGQNVTLSCEQNLNHDAMYWYRQDPGQGLRLIYYSQIVNDFQKGDIAEGYSVSREKKESFPLTVTSAQKNPTAFYLCASSIVGINNEQFFGPGTRLTVL.

V gene TRBV7-7 combines with J gene TRBJ1-1, with no clear D. There are 13 residues in the CDR3. The ends were cut back, 5 bases at V and 4 bases at J, with 11 bases in the middle. Germline CDR1 SSHAT, CDR2 FNYEAQ (reference sequence). This CDR3 reads CASSLDSSTEAFF. DNA for the CDR3: TGTGCCAGCAGCCTGGACTCAAGCACTGAAGCTTTCTTT.

CDR3 residues: CASSLGQGEGEKLFF. The CDR3 nucleotides read TGTGCCAGCAGCTTAGGACAGGGAGAGGGTGAAAAACTGTTTTTT. This chain uses TRBV7-9 with TRBJ1-4; 7 bases agree with TRBD1. The CDR3 totals 15 residues. Germline lookup yields CDR1 SEHNR and CDR2 FQNEAQ (reference sequence). With 1 base clipped from V and 7 bases from J, the junction kept 6 bases outside the gene matches. The full variable domain, with the rest looked up from reference TRBV7-9 and TRBJ1-4, is DTGVSQNPRHKITKRGQNVTFRCDPISEHNRLYWYRQTLGQGPEFLTYFQNEAQLEKSRLLSDRFSAERPKGSFSTLEIQRTEQGDSAMYLCASSLGQGEGEKLFFGSGTQLSVL.

The chain carries TRBV6-5 and TRBJ2-5; 9 nucleotides match TRBD1. Germline V lookup: CDR1 MNHEY, CDR2 SVGAGI. With 0 bases clipped from V and 4 bases from J, the junction kept 0 bases outside the gene matches. This CDR3 is 14 amino acids long. CDR3 residues: CASSYSTGGETQYF. The CDR3 DNA sequence: TGTGCCAGCAGTTACTCGACAGGGGGAGAGACCCAGTACTTC.

This CDR3 is CASSLSDTQQGTQYF. The CDR3 DNA reads TGTGCCAGCAGCTTATCGGACACCCAACAGGGGACCCAGTACTTC. The rearrangement uses TRBV11-2 and TRBJ2-5; D is perhaps TRBD1 (6 bases). Per the germline V gene, CDR1 is SGHAT and CDR2 is FQNNGV. This CDR3 has 15 amino acids. Trimming stripped 2 bases from V and 7 bases from J, with 17 bases between.

This chain uses TRBV5-1 with TRBJ1-2, with 7 nucleotides matching TRBD1. V dropped 10 bases and J dropped 6; count of bases not matched to a gene: 15. Looked up from germline, CDR1 is SGHRS and CDR2 is YFSETQ. This CDR3 comprises 14 residues. The CDR3 bases are TGCGCCTCAAATACTGGGGACAGCGAGAATGGCTACACCTTC. This sequence encodes CASNTGDSENGYTF.

This chain uses TRBV30 with TRBJ2-1; tentative D call: TRBD1 (5 bases). V lost 2 bases to trimming and J lost 8 bases, with 7 bases between them. From germline, CDR1 is GTSNPN and CDR2 SVGIG (reference sequence). The CDR3 contains 11 residues. In DNA, the CDR3 is TGTGCCTGGAGTCCCAGGGATGAGCAGTTCTTC. It encodes CAWSPRDEQFF.